Below, 13 T cell receptor beta chains from the same sample are listed, as sequenced in a study of T cell responses to AZD1222 COVID-19 vaccine. Sequencing was performed with immunoSEQ multiplex PCR; in TCRdb, only in-frame clones are kept and a portion is missing. Among 100,000 to 150,000 clones listed, roughly 90% were seen once. Sequencing used peripheral blood, obtained on day 0 of AZD1222 vaccination. The receptors stem from an adult in good health.

The V and J genes are TRBV29-1 and TRBJ2-1; no clear D. Trimming removed 3 bases from V and 8 bases from J, with 8 bases in between. This CDR3 has 11 amino acids. The germline gives CDR1 SQVTM, CDR2 ANQGSEA. The chain's CDR3 is CSVDVWDEQFF. The CDR3 DNA reads as TGCAGCGTTGATGTTTGGGATGAGCAGTTCTTC.

This chain links TRBV9 with TRBJ2-1; D not certain. From germline, CDR1 is SGDLS and CDR2 YYNGEE. Trimming took off 1 base at V and 3 bases at J, with 14 bases between the two ends. This CDR3 has 16 amino acids. This chain's CDR3 is CASSVSTPRIYNEQFF. In DNA, the CDR3 is TGTGCCAGCAGCGTATCGACCCCACGGATCTACAATGAGCAGTTCTTC.

The CDR3, as DNA: TGTGCCAGTAGTATACAGGGGTTTTACGAGCAGTACTTC. The encoded protein is CASSIQGFYEQYF. This chain joins TRBV19 and TRBJ2-7, with a possible D match to TRBD1 (6 bases). Per germline, CDR1 LNHDA and CDR2 SQIVND (reference sequence). The CDR3 has 13 amino acids. Trimming shortened V by 2 bases and J by 4 bases, and 9 bases separated the two germline ends.

V usage is TRBV30 and J usage is TRBJ2-7; 8 bases line up with TRBD2. CDR3 length: 15 residues. The V gene's germline CDR1 is GTSNPN and CDR2 SVGIG (reference sequence). V dropped 0 bases and J dropped 1; count of bases not matched to a gene: 5. The CDR3 region is CAWSVPREGSYEQYF. In nucleotides, the CDR3 is TGTGCCTGGAGTGTACCCCGGGAGGGGTCCTACGAGCAGTACTTC.

This clone was seen only once. The chain uses TRBV11-2 and TRBJ2-7, with a weak D call TRBD2 (6 bases). The CDR3 has 14 residues. Germline assignment: CDR1 SGHAT and CDR2 FQNNGV. The V end lost 3 bases, the J end lost 1 base, and 10 bases lay between the germline ends. This chain's CDR3 is CASSLGGGSYEQYF. The CDR3 nucleotides read TGTGCCAGCAGCTTGGGGGGAGGATCCTACGAGCAGTACTTC.

The chain has TRBV9 and TRBJ2-7; 8 bases align to TRBD2. V was clipped by 3 bases and J by 4 bases; unmatched bases: 3. CDR1 is SGDLS, CDR2 YYNGEE, per germline. The CDR3 is 13 residues long. CDR3 nucleotides: TGTGCCAGCAGCGGAACTAGCGGATACGAGCAGTACTTC. Translation gives CASSGTSGYEQYF.

This clone was counted only a few times. The J gene is TRBJ2-2, the V gene TRBV14, with 8 bases matching TRBD1. CDR1 and CDR2 from the germline V gene are SGHDN and FVKESK. The V segment lost 5 bases and the J segment 5 bases; nucleotides outside the gene matches: 7. The CDR3 spans 15 residues. Here the CDR3 reads CASSLQTGETGELFF. CDR3 nucleotide sequence: TGTGCCAGCAGCTTACAGACAGGGGAAACCGGGGAGCTGTTTTTT.

The gene calls are TRBV5-4 and TRBJ1-5; 9 bases match TRBD1. V lost 2 bases to trimming and J lost 0 bases; unmatched junction nucleotides: 12. Germline loops: CDR1 SGHNT, CDR2 YYREEE (reference sequence). The CDR3 covers 19 residues. In nucleotides, the CDR3 is TGTGCCAGCAGCTTCACCGGGACAGGGAATTATTATAGCAATCAGCCCCAGCATTTT. It codes for CASSFTGTGNYYSNQPQHF. The full variable domain, with the rest looked up from reference TRBV5-4 and TRBJ1-5, is ETGVTQSPTHLIKTRGQQVTLRCSSQSGHNTVSWYQQALGQGPQFIFQYYREEENGRGNFPPRFSGLQFPNYSSELNVNALELDDSALYLCASSFTGTGNYYSNQPQHFGDGTRLSIL.

The rearrangement joins TRBV7-2 to TRBJ2-7; 7 bases match TRBD2. V trimming: 1 base; J trimming: 4 bases; junction bases outside the gene matches: 7. CDR1 SGHTA and CDR2 FQGNSA come from the germline V gene. The CDR3 is made up of 15 amino acids. The DNA of the CDR3 is TGTGCCAGCAGCTTAGGGCTAGCGGACCTATACGAGCAGTACTTC. Translating it yields CASSLGLADLYEQYF.

V and J are TRBV12-3 or TRBV12-4 and TRBJ1-2, with D possibly TRBD1 on 5 matching bases. Deletions cut 9 bases from V and 4 bases from J, with 15 bases between. The CDR3 has 13 residues. For the CDR3, the DNA is TGTGCCAGTTCCCTGGGGGGGATCTATGGCTACACCTTC. Its protein is CASSLGGIYGYTF.

V gene TRBV6-2 or TRBV6-3 combines with J gene TRBJ1-5; no reliable D call. Germline lookup yields CDR1 MNHEY and CDR2 SVGEGT. This CDR3 has 15 residues. Trimming stripped 6 bases from V and 5 bases from J, with 17 bases between. The CDR3 DNA reads TGTGCCAGCAGCCGGGTCCCCCAAGGGCATCAGCCCCAGCATTTT. Amino acid sequence: CASSRVPQGHQPQHF.

The chain uses TRBV7-9 and TRBJ1-2, with 8 bases lining up with TRBD1. Germline V lookup: CDR1 SEHNR, CDR2 FQNEAQ (reference sequence). There are 14 residues in the CDR3. J was trimmed by 4 bases and V by 5 bases; bases with no gene match: 6. CDR3 amino acids: CASSDGTGFYGYTF. CDR3 DNA sequence: TGTGCCAGCAGCGACGGGACAGGCTTCTATGGCTACACCTTC.

The chain employs TRBV5-1 and TRBJ1-4; D remains unclear. From germline, CDR1 is SGHRS and CDR2 YFSETQ. Trimming stripped 2 bases from V and 0 bases from J, with 8 bases between. The length of the CDR3 is 15 residues. The CDR3 DNA reads TGCGCCAGCAGCTTCCAACGTGCAACTAATGAAAAACTGTTTTTT. Translated, it gives CASSFQRATNEKLFF. The entire variable domain, with the rest obtained from reference TRBV5-1 and TRBJ1-4, is as follows: KAGVTQTPRYLIKTRGQQVTLSCSPISGHRSVSWYQQTPGQGLQFLFEYFSETQRNKGNFPGRFSGRQFSNSRSEMNVSTLELGDSALYLCASSFQRATNEKLFFGSGTQLSVL.